This is a list of T cell receptor beta chains from one sample in a study of blood T cell repertoires in COVID-19. The method was immunoSEQ multiplex PCR; TCRdb's version includes in-frame clones alone and lacks a portion of them. Of under 75,000 clones in the sample, more than 70% were seen once. The material sequenced was peripheral blood. The receptor set was obtained from a human donor in a cohort sampled during active COVID-19. The CDR3 runs from the conserved cysteine through the conserved F or W. D genes are given only for firm matches. Only some rows state a clone size, as once, few, many or a class for expanded clones.

TRBJ2-3	once	.	TRBV11-3	CASSLSSSTDTQYF	TGTGCCAGCAGCCTTTCTTCGAGCACAGATACGCAGTATTTT
TRBJ2-5	.	.	TRBV10-3	CAISDQGRYQETQYF	TGTGCCATCAGTGACCAGGGAAGGTACCAAGAGACCCAGTACTTC
TRBJ1-6	few	.	TRBV6-5	CASSYREFNSPLHF	TGTGCCAGCAGTTACAGGGAGTTTAATTCACCCCTCCACTTT
TRBJ2-1	.	.	TRBV12-1	CASSLPRRDRNEQFF	TGTGCCAGCAGCCTTCCCCGCCGGGACAGGAATGAGCAGTTCTTC
TRBJ2-1	.	TRBD2	TRBV6-5	CASSYGTSGANEQFF	TGTGCCAGCAGTTACGGGACTAGCGGGGCCAATGAGCAGTTCTTC
TRBJ1-1	.	.	TRBV2	CASTPRRGINTEAFF	TGTGCCAGCACCCCCCGAAGGGGCATTAACACTGAAGCTTTCTTT
TRBJ2-3	.	TRBD2	TRBV7-2	CASSPTSGRTDTQYF	TGTGCCAGCAGTCCAACTAGCGGGAGAACAGATACGCAGTATTTT
TRBJ1-4	.	TRBD1	TRBV7-9	CASRPRTGGFATNEKLFF	TGTGCCAGCAGACCCCGGACAGGGGGCTTTGCAACTAATGAAAAACTGTTTTTT
TRBJ1-2	once	.	TRBV19	CASTSPSTGKGGYTF	TGTGCCAGTACTTCCCCAAGCACGGGTAAAGGTGGCTACACCTTC
TRBJ2-5	.	TRBD2	TRBV6-5	CASSLTSEEETQYF	TGTGCCAGCAGTTTAACTAGCGAGGAAGAGACCCAGTACTTC
TRBJ1-6	.	.	TRBV12-3/TRBV12-4	CASSLGGGVLHF	TGTGCCAGCAGTTTAGGGGGGGGAGTCCTCCACTTT
TRBJ2-1	.	TRBD2	TRBV5-1	CASSLGRRGSSYNEQFF	TGCGCCAGCAGCTTGGGAAGGCGGGGGAGCTCCTACAATGAGCAGTTCTTC
TRBJ2-1	.	TRBD1	TRBV18	CASSPRRDRSRESSYNEQFF	TGTGCCAGCTCACCACGACGGGACAGGAGCAGAGAGAGCTCCTACAATGAGCAGTTCTTC
TRBJ2-5	.	TRBD2	TRBV9	CASSVLGAGGAETQYF	TGTGCCAGCAGCGTACTCGGGGCGGGAGGGGCGGAGACCCAGTACTTC
TRBJ2-3	.	.	TRBV21-1	CASSKGGQGDTQYF	TGTGCCAGCAGCAAAGGGGGCCAGGGGGATACGCAGTATTTT
TRBJ2-5	.	.	TRBV5-1	CASRPGYPQETQYF	TGCGCCAGCAGGCCAGGGTACCCTCAAGAGACCCAGTACTTC
TRBJ1-2	.	TRBD1	TRBV2	CASIPGTGSGYTF	TGTGCCAGCATCCCCGGGACAGGGAGTGGCTACACCTTC
TRBJ2-1	.	TRBD2	TRBV15	CATTLTSGTYNEQFF	TGTGCCACCACGTTGACTAGCGGGACCTACAATGAGCAGTTCTTC
TRBJ1-2	.	.	TRBV6-5	CASSIGGYGYTF	TGTGCCAGCAGCATAGGGGGCTATGGCTACACCTTC
TRBJ2-2	.	.	TRBV3-1/TRBV3-2	CASSQNIPSNTGELFF	TGTGCCAGCAGCCAAAACATCCCCTCGAACACCGGGGAGCTGTTTTTT
TRBJ2-1	.	.	TRBV3-1/TRBV3-2	CASSQDTVRGGQFF	TGTGCCAGCAGCCAAGATACGGTGCGGGGCGGGCAGTTCTTC
TRBJ1-5	.	.	TRBV30	CAWSGQGGPGVQPQHF	TGTGCCTGGAGTGGCCAGGGAGGCCCTGGCGTTCAGCCCCAGCATTTT
TRBJ2-6	.	TRBD1	TRBV7-6	CASSSRTGHSGANVLTF	TGTGCCAGCAGCTCACGGACAGGGCACTCTGGGGCCAACGTCCTGACTTTC
TRBJ2-1	few	TRBD1	TRBV7-3	CASSPTGLGEQFF	TGTGCCAGCAGCCCGACAGGGCTGGGTGAGCAGTTCTTC
TRBJ2-7	.	TRBD1	TRBV5-5	CASSLDDRGRTDTYEQYF	TGTGCCAGCAGCTTAGACGACAGGGGGCGAACCGATACCTACGAGCAGTACTTC
TRBJ2-3	.	TRBD2	TRBV10-2	CASSLAGDFTDTQYF	TGCGCCAGCAGCCTAGCGGGGGACTTCACAGATACGCAGTATTTT
TRBJ2-7	.	TRBD2	TRBV6-5	CASSSPGLAEIF	TGTGCCAGCAGTTCTCCGGGACTAGCGGAAATCTTC
TRBJ2-7	.	TRBD1	TRBV2	CASTLETGIIYEQYF	TGTGCCAGCACCTTAGAGACAGGGATTATCTACGAGCAGTACTTC
TRBJ2-5	.	.	TRBV10-2	CASSDSETQYF	TGCGCCAGCAGTGATAGTGAGACCCAGTACTTC
TRBJ2-7	.	TRBD1	TRBV7-9	CASSLSVGTVSYEQYF	TGTGCCAGCAGCTTAAGTGTTGGGACAGTTTCCTACGAGCAGTACTTC
TRBJ2-1	.	TRBD1	TRBV7-9	CASSLDRGAYNEQFF	TGTGCCAGCAGCTTGGACAGGGGTGCCTACAATGAGCAGTTCTTC
TRBJ1-1	.	.	TRBV5-6	CASRRGLRTPNSAGTEAFF	TGTGCCAGCAGACGAGGCTTAAGGACACCAAATTCAGCCGGGACTGAAGCTTTCTTT
TRBJ1-4	.	.	TRBV4-1	CASSQVHLRGEKLFF	TGCGCCAGCAGCCAAGTACACCTAAGGGGTGAAAAACTGTTTTTT
TRBJ2-7	.	TRBD2	TRBV20-1	CSASSGDYLSYEQYF	TGCAGTGCTAGTTCCGGGGACTACCTCTCCTACGAGCAGTACTTC
TRBJ1-1	once	TRBD1	TRBV2	CASRDRVVAFF	TGTGCCAGCAGGGACAGGGTGGTGGCTTTCTTT
TRBJ2-5	.	.	TRBV12-3/TRBV12-4	CASSLAMRETQYF	TGTGCCAGCAGTTTAGCGATGCGAGAGACCCAGTACTTC
TRBJ2-6	few	.	TRBV30	CAWSEGLSGANVLTF	TGTGCCTGGAGTGAAGGACTCTCTGGGGCCAACGTCCTGACTTTC
TRBJ2-4	.	.	TRBV19	CASSIGKGQGLAKNIQYF	TGTGCCAGTAGTATAGGAAAGGGGCAGGGCTTAGCCAAAAACATTCAGTACTTC
TRBJ1-5	.	.	TRBV21-1	CASSKGSTGVGNYSNQPQHF	TGTGCCAGCAGCAAAGGATCAACAGGGGTCGGAAATTATAGCAATCAGCCCCAGCATTTT
TRBJ2-1	.	TRBD2	TRBV24-1	CATSDSRDYEQFF	TGTGCCACCAGTGACAGTCGGGACTACGAGCAGTTCTTC
TRBJ1-5	.	.	TRBV6-1	CASSEEVWGGAFQPQHF	TGTGCCAGCAGTGAAGAAGTGTGGGGGGGCGCATTTCAGCCCCAGCATTTT
TRBJ1-1	.	TRBD1	TRBV2	CASLPGQRNTEAFF	TGTGCCAGTCTTCCGGGACAGCGGAACACTGAAGCTTTCTTT
TRBJ2-1	.	.	TRBV21-1	CASSKLGGGRATCSDNEQFF	TGTGCCAGCAGCAAACTGGGCGGCGGGAGGGCCACTTGTTCGGACAATGAGCAGTTCTTC
TRBJ1-1	.	.	TRBV11-2	CASSGQPLTEAFF	TGTGCCAGCAGCGGACAGCCGCTCACTGAAGCTTTCTTT
TRBJ1-1	.	.	TRBV18	CASSPVQGTEAFF	TGTGCCAGCTCACCCGTTCAGGGCACTGAAGCTTTCTTT